The clone carrying this TCR beta chain occurred a few times. Antigen unknown. TCRdb used MiXCR to reprocess the reads, holding one entry per CDR3 protein. The sample lists tens of thousands of distinct CDR3 sequences, around 21% occurring once. The data belong to a study of T cell repertoires in cytomegalovirus infection. On the study more broadly: CMV epitopes, recently identified HLA-C-restricted and well-studied HLA-B-restricted, were used.

Germline V gene lookup returns CDR1 SGHVS and CDR2 FQNEAQ. Trimming shortened V by 4 bases and J by 1 base, and 13 bases separated the two germline ends. CDR3 length: 15 amino acids. The receptor was isolated from a human donor in good health (CMV status not recorded). Some clones in this sample may be carry-over from other donors' samples. Source: CD8+ T cells from cultured PBMCs, taken from culture after CMV antigen stimulation. V and J are TRBV7-8 and TRBJ1-1, with D perhaps matching TRBD1 (6 bases). CDR3 loop: CASSSWTDRNTEAFF. The CDR3 DNA is TGTGCCAGCAGCTCCTGGACAGACCGGAACACTGAAGCTTTCTTT.